This is a list of T cell receptor beta chains from one sample in a study of CD8 T cells in ankylosing spondylitis. TCRdb reanalysed the 5' RACE reads using MiXCR and keeps one entry per CDR3 protein. The sample holds around 490,000 distinct CDR3 sequences; about 5.4% are singletons and the top ten take around 3.4%. Material: blood, either unsorted or a sorted T cell fraction (not recorded which). Receptors were obtained from a male donor with ankylosing spondylitis. CDR3s include the opening cysteine and the closing phenylalanine or tryptophan. A D gene is named only where the DNA matches it firmly. Size is stated for part of the rows, as once, few or many counts, or as a class when the clone is expanded.

d_gene,j_gene,v_gene,abundance,CDR3nt,CDR3aa
.,TRBJ1-1,TRBV20-1,many,TGCAGTGCTTTCGTCGGGGGTGGGAACACTGAAGCTTTCTTT,CSAFVGGGNTEAFF
.,TRBJ1-6,TRBV4-3,many,TGCGCCAGCAGCCAAGAAGTCGGGCAGGATAGCTCCTATAATTCACCCCTCCACTTT,CASSQEVGQDSSYNSPLHF
.,TRBJ2-6,TRBV6-5,many,TGTGCCAGCAGTTACAGAGGGGAATCTGGGGCCAACGTCCTGACTTTC,CASSYRGESGANVLTF
.,TRBJ2-2,TRBV12-3/TRBV12-4,.,TGTGCCAGCATTCTTCATCTAGGGGCGGCCGGGGAGCTGTTTTTT,CASILHLGAAGELFF
.,TRBJ2-1,TRBV19,.,TGTGCCAGTAGCCCTAGGGGCACAAGGGAGCAGTTCTTC,CASSPRGTREQFF
.,TRBJ1-4,TRBV10-2,many,TGCGCCAGCACCCGGGACACCAATGAAAAACTGTTTTTT,CASTRDTNEKLFF
TRBD2,TRBJ2-7,TRBV20-1,many,TGCAGTGCTAGAGATCAAGGGACTAGCGGGAGGGCCTTCGGGGAGCAGTACTTC,CSARDQGTSGRAFGEQYF
TRBD2,TRBJ2-1,TRBV9,many,TGTGCCAGCAGCGCCCTTCCCCTTCTAGCGGGACGAAGCAATGAGCAGTTCTTC,CASSALPLLAGRSNEQFF
TRBD1,TRBJ2-3,TRBV20-1,many,TGCAGTGCTAGAGATATTGTCAGGGGGTATATGGATACGCAGTATTTT,CSARDIVRGYMDTQYF
.,TRBJ1-5,TRBV10-3,few,TGTGCCATCAGTGAGCCTAATCGCAATCAGCCCCAGCATTTT,CAISEPNRNQPQHF
.,TRBJ2-7,TRBV15,few,TGTGCCACCAGCAGAGTGATCCCAGCCCCAAGCGACGAGCAGTACTTC,CATSRVIPAPSDEQYF
.,TRBJ2-7,TRBV20-1,many,TGCAGTGCTATAAGCGGGTCAGCAACTTACGAGCAGTACTTC,CSAISGSATYEQYF
TRBD2,TRBJ2-1,TRBV4-2,many,TGTGCCAGCAGCGAACGAGCGGGGGGTCGTGAGCAGTTCTTC,CASSERAGGREQFF
TRBD1,TRBJ1-4,TRBV4-2,many,TGTGCCAGCAGCCAAGGGGGACAGCAAAATGAAAAACTGTTTTTT,CASSQGGQQNEKLFF
TRBD1,TRBJ1-2,TRBV12-3/TRBV12-4,many,TGTGCCAGCAGTGGACAGGGAAGGGGGGACAACTATGGCTACACCTTC,CASSGQGRGDNYGYTF
.,TRBJ2-2,TRBV12-3/TRBV12-4,many,TGTGCCAGCAGTTTGGGGCCCAAAAACACCGGGGAGCTGTTTTTT,CASSLGPKNTGELFF
.,TRBJ2-3,TRBV7-9,many,TGTGCCAGCAGCTTAAGTAGAACCACAGATACGCAGTATTTT,CASSLSRTTDTQYF
.,TRBJ2-5,TRBV30,few,TGTGCCTGGACGTGGGACTCACGGGGAGAGACCCAGTACTTC,CAWTWDSRGETQYF
TRBD2,TRBJ2-7,TRBV18,few,TGTGCCAGCTCACCACAAGGCGGGGGAGGGAGCGAGCAGTACTTC,CASSPQGGGGSEQYF
.,TRBJ2-1,TRBV7-6,few,TGTGCCAGCAGCCTTCGGACAGAAAGCTCCTACAATGAGCAGTTCTTC,CASSLRTESSYNEQFF
TRBD2,TRBJ2-3,TRBV5-1,many,TGCGCCAGCAGCGCACGACTAGCGGGGAACACAGATACGCAGTATTTT,CASSARLAGNTDTQYF
TRBD1,TRBJ1-2,TRBV5-1,many,TGCGCCAGCAGCATTCAGGACAGGGCATCTGGCTACACCTTC,CASSIQDRASGYTF
.,TRBJ2-3,TRBV7-2,many,TGTGCCAGCAGCTCCCAGCAAGGAGCAGATACGCAGTATTTT,CASSSQQGADTQYF